This TCR beta chain was sequenced during a study of blood T cell repertoires in COVID-19. Looking at the study overall: Samples came from the United States, Italy and Spain, spanning acute and convalescent COVID-19. In each case, the material was cDNA or gDNA derived from T cells, B-cell-depleted T cells, or PBMCs.

The CDR3 runs to 12 residues. Germline-derived CDR1 and CDR2 are LGHDT and YNNKEL (reference sequence). V lost 0 bases and J 3 bases, leaving 2 bases between the germline ends. As processed by the authors: By means of reference gene primer amplification, nucleated cell counts were estimated. The protocol was immunoSEQ multiplex PCR, while the TCRdb copy is restricted to in-frame clones and leaves out a portion. That table is the source of V, J and clone size, and D and trimming were worked out from the DNA. Among some 230,000 clones listed, roughly four fifths were seen once. The sample comprised peripheral blood. The source of this sequence is a woman aged 60-70 years with acute or convalescent COVID-19. The rearrangement joins TRBV3-1 (or the pseudogene TRBV3-2) to TRBJ2-5; D not resolved. CDR3: CASSQDEETQYF. DNA for the CDR3: TGTGCCAGCAGCCAAGACGAAGAGACCCAGTACTTC.